This TCR beta chain appears in the sequencing data of a study of vaccination and CD4 T cells after COVID-19. The wider study: SARS-CoV-2, HCoV-NL63, HCoV-OC43 and HCoV-229E supplied the overlapping spike peptides used to stimulate cells.

Treatment in this sample: 10-day PBMC culture with coronavirus spike peptide pools or control peptides (ViraFEST assay). Sequenced with the Oncomine TCR Beta short-read assay was DNA taken from cultured CD4+ T cells. From cultured CD4+ T cells, genomic DNA was extracted. MiXCR, run by TCRdb on the PCR reads, gives a single entry per CDR3 protein. The profile shows 6,500 to 9,000 distinct CDR3 sequences, around two thirds of them singletons. The sample holds one count of this clonotype. Its antigen remains unknown. The V gene lost 0 bases and the J gene lost 2 bases, with 5 bases spanning the gap. The CDR3 totals 14 residues. Germline-derived CDR1 and CDR2 are SGDLS and YYNGEE.

The sequence was obtained from a human donor who had recovered from COVID-19. This chain connects TRBV9 to TRBJ2-2, with D uncertain. The sample consisted of CD4+ T cells from blood, cultured in vitro. The CDR3 region has the DNA TGTGCCAGCAGCGTAGGGACCAACACCGGGGAGCTGTTTTTT. Encoded protein: CASSVGTNTGELFF. The complete variable domain, with remaining parts taken from reference TRBV9 and TRBJ2-2, reads DSGVTQTPKHLITATGQRVTLRCSPRSGDLSVYWYQQSLDQGLQFLIQYYNGEERAKGNILERFSAQQFPDLHSELNLSSLELGDSALYFCASSVGTNTGELFFGEGSRLTVL.